The T cell receptor beta chain under discussion was sequenced for a study of blood T cell repertoires in COVID-19. Across the study: COVID-19 samples collected from the United States, Italy and Spain covered acute and convalescent phases. From T cells, B-cell-depleted T cells, or PBMCs came the material, which was cDNA or gDNA.

In the original processing: Reference gene primer amplification gave nucleated cell count estimates. The repertoire was sequenced with immunoSEQ multiplex PCR; TCRdb's copy has only in-frame clones and lacks some. That table supplies the V and J calls and clone size; D and trimming were determined from the DNA. The data show 95,000 to 100,000 clones, around nine tenths seen once. The V gene's germline CDR1 is SGHVS and CDR2 FQNEAQ. Trimming cost V 5 bases and J 1 base; bases outside gene matches: 2. The CDR3 sequence is 14 residues long. The specimen sequenced was peripheral blood. This rearrangement joins TRBV7-8 to TRBJ1-1, with 9 nucleotides matching TRBD1. The TCR comes from a man aged 80 or over with acute or convalescent COVID-19. The CDR3 sequence is CASSRQGENTEAFF. In DNA form, the CDR3 reads TGTGCCAGCAGCCGACAGGGGGAGAACACTGAAGCTTTCTTT.